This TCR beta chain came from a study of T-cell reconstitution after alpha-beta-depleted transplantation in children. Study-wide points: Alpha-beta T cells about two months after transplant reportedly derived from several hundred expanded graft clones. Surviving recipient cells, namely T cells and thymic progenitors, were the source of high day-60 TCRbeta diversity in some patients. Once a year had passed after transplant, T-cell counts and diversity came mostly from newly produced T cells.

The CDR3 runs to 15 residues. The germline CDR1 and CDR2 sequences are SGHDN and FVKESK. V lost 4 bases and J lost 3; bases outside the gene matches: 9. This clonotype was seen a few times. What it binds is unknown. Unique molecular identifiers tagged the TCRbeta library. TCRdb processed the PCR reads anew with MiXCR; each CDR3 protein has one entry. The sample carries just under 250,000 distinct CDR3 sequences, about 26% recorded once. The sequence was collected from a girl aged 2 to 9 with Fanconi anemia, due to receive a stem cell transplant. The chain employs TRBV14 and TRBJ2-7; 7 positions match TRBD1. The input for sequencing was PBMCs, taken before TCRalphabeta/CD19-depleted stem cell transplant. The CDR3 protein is CASSPHGTVHYEQYF. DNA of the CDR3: TGTGCCAGCAGCCCCCACGGGACAGTCCACTACGAGCAGTACTTC.